This TCR beta chain was sequenced during a study of T-cell reconstitution after alpha-beta-depleted transplantation in children. This clonotype showed up just a few times. V was trimmed by 5 bases and J by 1 base, leaving 2 bases between them. The CDR3 spans 10 residues. From germline, CDR1 is SQVTM and CDR2 ANQGSEA. TCRbeta library construction was performed incorporating unique molecular identifiers. Each CDR3 protein gets one entry after TCRdb re-called the PCR reads with MiXCR. This sample carries some 640,000 distinct CDR3 sequences, 16% of them seen once, and the ten largest clones take 1.1%. The chain uses TRBV29-1 and TRBJ2-5; D is unclear. The sequence was obtained from a human donor who donated a stem cell graft to a child with acute myeloid leukemia. The sample in question was PBMCs from the stem cell graft donor, obtained from the stem cell graft. DNA of the CDR3: TGCAGCGTTCTCCAAGAGACCCAGTACTTC. It is translated as CSVLQETQYF.